The sequence of this T cell receptor beta chain was determined in a study of cytomegalovirus exposure and HLA in healthy donors (dated 2017 in TCRdb). Regarding the study in general: An earlier analysis of 587 of the donors reported roughly 300 Gb of sequence data and around 110 million unique TCR beta sequences from about 179 million T cells. An early release that covered about 600 HLA-typed donors contained approximately 320 gigabases of sequencing data and approximately 85 million unique TCR sequences. Of the approximately 400 genotyped donors, approximately 83% fell in the genetic ancestry cluster associated with self-reported Caucasian donors. The study aimed to test whether cataloging public T cell receptors could reveal signatures of past pathogen exposure. The study used immunosequencing to profile the T cell repertoires of some 600 subjects and linked those repertoires to cytomegalovirus serostatus. Besides the first cohort of around 670 subjects, a separate validation cohort made up of 120 different subjects was used. To predict cytomegalovirus infection status, the study combined high-throughput TCR immunosequencing, statistical association of individual TCRs with disease status, and machine learning. A later analysis re-examined previously published TCR beta repertoires from around 670 donors and added high-resolution HLA genotyping to investigate patterns of TCR occurrence. In the later analysis, no new phenotypic data were used to find candidate immune exposures; instead, reliance was placed on TCR beta sequences and their occurrence across donors. An earlier analysis of around 580 of the donors used high-throughput TCR beta sequencing to judge whether each TCR beta V gene segment behaved as functional or pseudogenic. Alongside the repertoire data, information on donor age, sex, ethnicity and CMV serostatus was compiled. Genome-wide SNP genotypes for about 55% of the roughly 670 donors were used in a later genetic analysis, which treated that subset as a discovery cohort. All discovery cohort repertoires had been generated on a single sequencing platform. Class I and class II HLA loci were covered by the typing at four-digit resolution. Typing coverage differed by locus: A, B, C, DRB1 and DQB1 were typed in roughly 620-630 donors, DQA1 in 522, DPA1 in 600 to 610, and DPB1 in 472. Roughly 5 DR-DQ haplotypes were handled as single units for association and clustering, since linkage in the cohort was strong. Among about 370 genotyped donors of the cohort, an average of about 220,000 unique TCR beta nucleotide sequences was sequenced per donor, of which about 19% were non-productive. The paper's findings and limits, for the study overall: In a later analysis, the rate of TCR association differed among HLA loci, with DRB1 alleles having the most associated TCRs and HLA-C alleles having the fewest. A later genetic analysis associated a missense DCLRE1C variant with V-gene and J-gene trimming of TCR beta chains, and an independent cohort replicated the association. The study listed 150 to 200 TCR beta chains as associated with cytomegalovirus. Across donors, most TCR sequences were observed very rarely, whereas some public TCRs were present in many individuals. Linkage disequilibrium might explain the correlated functional status among segregating V segments, but an unknown experimental factor could not be excluded. Cytomegalovirus status was reported to be diagnosed by the classifier with high specificity and sensitivity in both the original and validation cohorts. Because the 87-base-pair reads could not distinguish some IMGT-functional V segments, including TRBV6-2 and TRBV6-3, those segments were excluded. It was suggested by the authors that the approach could potentially be generalized to other disease states and immunological phenotypes. A further reported finding was that TCR beta sequences accurately predicted the HLA-A and HLA-B alleles for most subjects in the first cohort. Sequencing depth was assumed to be roughly uniform across donors in the presence/absence analyses, though that assumption may not hold. In vitro tests confirmed that a few of the cytomegalovirus-associated TCR beta chains recognize cytomegalovirus antigens. An earlier analysis of roughly 570 of the donors showed that most TCR beta V segments appeared in productive rearrangements either about 87% or about 30% of the time, which broadly matched IMGT annotations. Most CMV-associated TCR beta chains appeared to be HLA-restricted in a later analysis, and the HLA associations seemed to be driven largely by CMV exposure. Because some donors lacked HLA typing at each locus, the association tests relied only on the typed subset. Compared with equally common non-associated chains, HLA-associated TCR beta chains in a later analysis were more clonally expanded and had lower generation probabilities. The cohort was sequenced for TCR beta chains only, and without alpha or paired-chain data the features that could be detected were limited. Because counts were too low, some 17 rarely observed V segments, including chromosome 9 orphons, were left out of the earlier analysis of about 500 of the donors. Immune exposure information for the cohort was limited to CMV serostatus. Strong co-occurrence of HLA alleles, especially DR and DQ, made assigning TCR associations to individual alleles difficult. Specific HLA alleles were associated with around 18,000 TCR beta sequences at a false discovery rate of 0.05 in a later analysis. A group of highly shared sequence variants was considered likely to be a technical artifact of the sequencing pipeline. According to a later genetic analysis, donors in an Asian-associated ancestry cluster had fewer N-insertions in productive TCRs than the approximately 700-donor mean. According to a later analysis, parvovirus B19, influenza, CMV and Epstein-Barr virus appeared linked to several top co-occurrence clusters.

With respect to this clone: This receptor's antigen is unknown. No much larger clone is present one base from it, and per-base qualities are unavailable.

The protocol used for the library was the immunoSEQ multiplex PCR assay. The multiplex PCR relied on a mix of 60 forward primers for TCR Vbeta segments and 13 reverse primers for TCR Jbeta segments. The CDR3 region of rearranged TCR beta genes was amplified from genomic DNA with a multiplex PCR assay. On the Illumina HiSeq System, the amplified TCR beta libraries were sequenced as 87-base-pair reads. In the source study's methods: A later analysis tallied about 77 million unique TCR beta chains across the roughly 610 repertoires, and 10 million to 11 million of those chains were shared by two or more donors. To remove PCR and sequencing errors, raw reads were error-corrected and collapsed into unique sequences using a nearest-neighbor algorithm that merged closely related sequences. CDR3 sequences were aligned to IMGT reference sequences to assign V, D and J gene segments. For a sequence to be retained, at least a six-nucleotide match to both a V gene segment and a J gene segment was required. A rearrangement counted as productive if the CDR3 had no stop codons and remained in frame with V and J, and every other rearrangement counted as non-productive. Following IMGT convention, CDR3 was defined as the stretch from the second conserved V-encoded cysteine up to the conserved J-encoded phenylalanine. The earlier analysis of about 610 of the donors excluded sequences that lacked an unambiguous match to a single V gene segment. In an earlier analysis of around 600 of the donors, V segments were called functional above 56.7% productive rearrangements and were called segregating when the between-donor standard deviation exceeded 5%. A statistical classification framework was built for diagnosing cytomegalovirus status from the catalog of TCR beta chain sequences. V and J gene assignment, in a later analysis, came from comparing TCR nucleotide sequences with IMGT/GENE-DB human TR gene sequences. Using the TCRdist pipeline, a later analysis assigned CDR3 sequences along with most-parsimonious VDJ recombination scenarios. In a later analysis, every TCR beta chain was defined by the combination of its CDR3 amino acid sequence and its V-gene family, and reads without a unique V-gene family were dropped. To address suspected cross-contamination and a sequencing artifact, a later analysis removed a few hundred highly shared, low-generation-probability nucleotide sequences. For each public chain, a later analysis derived a clonal expansion index from normalized ranks of inferred template counts within each repertoire. In a later analysis, generation probabilities were computed with a VDJ recombination model fitted to out-of-frame rearrangements, and the resulting probabilities were checked against IGoR. Hypergeometric tests were used in a later analysis to score TCR-TCR, TCR-HLA and TCR-CMV co-occurrence, with a repertoire-size bias correction applied to the TCR pairs. In a later analysis, false discovery rates were estimated by permuting HLA or CMV assignments 20 times. A later analysis grouped co-occurring TCRs with DBSCAN, adding TCRdist sequence similarity when clustering within HLA-allele-positive subsets. Repertoires with fewer than 30,000 or more than 120,000 public chains, plus five repertoires with anomalous nucleotide sharing, were excluded from co-occurrence clustering. TCRdb obtained this table from immuneACCESS and retained in-frame rearrangements with V and J assigned. These tables miss some clones; where compared with another copy, unresolved V genes account for less than half of the shortfall, and the remainder is unexplained. V, J and clone size reflect that table, while D and trimming were determined from the DNA. Here the sample has about 160,000 clones; roughly 84% occur a single time. The ten largest clones represent 1.2% of the sample.

V sheds 1 base and J sheds 2 bases, leaving 12 bases between their ends. According to the germline V gene, CDR1 reads SGHAT and CDR2 reads FQNNGV. The CDR3, from cysteine to phenylalanine, totals 16 residues. Of all the DNA, just the CDR3 is kept, 48 bases in frame from base 1. The cohort was made up of around 720 healthy bone marrow donors. At the time of sampling, every cohort member was nominally healthy, though immune exposures that went unrecorded were likely present. The donor tested CMV seronegative, placing the donor among the roughly 350 seronegative members of the cohort. A peripheral blood sample was collected from each donor, and TCR beta sequencing was performed on peripheral blood mononuclear cells. The Qiagen DNeasy Blood Extraction Kit was used to extract genomic DNA from the blood cell samples.

The TCR comes from a boy younger than 10 in good health and CMV-seronegative. This chain is built from TRBV11-2 and TRBJ2-1; no confident D gene assignment can be made. Sequenced: PBMCs. CDR3 region: CASSLVGGRTYNEQFF. The nucleotide sequence is given as TGTGCCAGCAGCTTAGTCGGCGGAAGGACCTACAATGAGCAGTTCTTC.